The rows below give T cell receptor beta chains drawn from one sample of a study of T cell responses to AZD1222 COVID-19 vaccine. Profiled with immunoSEQ multiplex PCR; TCRdb holds only in-frame clones, not every one. The repertoire holds fewer than 150,000 clones, just under 90% seen once, with nearly 4.5% in the top ten. Sequencing was performed on peripheral blood, taken on day 0 of AZD1222 vaccination. These TCRs come from an adult in good health. Each CDR3 is given with its conserved first and last residue. The order of the fields is clone size, V gene, J gene, D gene, CDR3 DNA, CDR3 protein. A D gene is named only where the DNA matches it firmly. Not all rows give a size; the values are once, few, many and, for expanded clones, a class.

>NA|TRBV6-5|TRBJ1-1|NA
TGTGCCAGCAGTTACACGTACTCCCCGAACACTGAAGCTTTCTTT
CASSYTYSPNTEAFF
>NA|TRBV5-1|TRBJ2-3|TRBD1
TGCGCCAGCAGCCCCGGGACAGGGTCAGATACGCAGTATTTT
CASSPGTGSDTQYF
>NA|TRBV5-6|TRBJ1-3|NA
TGTGCCAGCAGCTTCGTGGGGTTTGGAAACACCATATATTTT
CASSFVGFGNTIYF
>NA|TRBV18|TRBJ2-7|NA
TGTGCCAGCTCACCACGATTGGAGAGCGAGCAGTACTTC
CASSPRLESEQYF
>NA|TRBV29-1|TRBJ2-2|NA
TGCAGCGTTGAAGAAGGGGTCTTGAACACCGGGGAGCTGTTTTTT
CSVEEGVLNTGELFF
>NA|TRBV6-5|TRBJ2-3|NA
TGTGCCAGCAGTTATCTAGCGCGCACAGATACGCAGTATTTT
CASSYLARTDTQYF
>NA|TRBV7-9|TRBJ2-3|NA
TGTGCCAGCAGCTTAAATCCTCTAAGAGGAACTGATACGCAGTATTTT
CASSLNPLRGTDTQYF
>NA|TRBV7-9|TRBJ2-3|TRBD2
TGTGCCAGCAGCGGGACTAGCGTGAGCACAGATACGCAGTATTTT
CASSGTSVSTDTQYF
>NA|TRBV7-9|TRBJ2-5|NA
TGTGCCAGCAGGGGGACATCAGAGACCCAGTACTTC
CASRGTSETQYF
>NA|TRBV5-1|TRBJ2-1|TRBD2
TGCGCCAGCATCAGGCCAGCGGGAGTCTACAATGAGCAGTTCTTC
CASIRPAGVYNEQFF
>once|TRBV19|TRBJ2-1|NA
TGTGCCAGTAGTAAACAGTACAATGAGCAGTTCTTC
CASSKQYNEQFF
>NA|TRBV10-2|TRBJ2-4|NA
TGCGCCAGCAGTGAGTCGGGCGCCCTAGCCAAAAACATTCAGTACTTC
CASSESGALAKNIQYF
>NA|TRBV6-1|TRBJ2-1|TRBD2
TGTGCCAGCAGTGACCTAGCGGCGGGGGAAGACAATGAGCAGTTCTTC
CASSDLAAGEDNEQFF
>NA|TRBV18|TRBJ2-7|NA
TGTGCCAGCTCACCGTCGAGGGGGAGGCCCTACGAGCAGTACTTC
CASSPSRGRPYEQYF
>NA|TRBV7-9|TRBJ1-2|NA
TGTGCCAGCAGCTCCTTATTAGTCGCACGCCCTCTAATGCCCTATGGCTACACCTTC
CASSSLLVARPLMPYGYTF
>NA|TRBV2|TRBJ2-1|TRBD2
TGTGCCAGCAGTGATTTGAGACTAGCGGGGGCCCGGGAGCAGTTCTTC
CASSDLRLAGAREQFF
>once|TRBV6-5|TRBJ2-7|NA
TGTGCCAGCAGGGTCGGGGGACGGGCTTCTTACGAGCAGTACTTC
CASRVGGRASYEQYF
>NA|TRBV18|TRBJ1-1|NA
TGTGCCAGCTCACCCCAGGGTGGGACGACTGAAGCTTTCTTT
CASSPQGGTTEAFF
>NA|TRBV27|TRBJ2-7|NA
TGTGCCAGCGGGGTTGGGGCAGGGTTTACCTACGAGCAGTACTTC
CASGVGAGFTYEQYF
>NA|TRBV28|TRBJ2-3|TRBD1
TGTGCCAGCAGACCGCCTGGGACAGGGGGACTATGGGTTAGCACAGATACGCAGTATTTT
CASRPPGTGGLWVSTDTQYF
>NA|TRBV19|TRBJ1-2|NA
TGTGCCAGTACCACCCGGGAATTAATGGATGGCTACACCTTC
CASTTRELMDGYTF
>NA|TRBV5-4|TRBJ2-7|NA
TGTGCCAGCAGCTTGGGCCAGGGCCACTACTCCTACGAGCAGTACTTC
CASSLGQGHYSYEQYF
>once|TRBV14|TRBJ2-5|TRBD1
TGTGCCAGCAGCCGACACAGGGGGCAAGAGACCCAGTACTTC
CASSRHRGQETQYF
>NA|TRBV19|TRBJ2-3|NA
TGTGCCAGTAGGTCGGTTGGGGACACCGACACAGATACGCAGTATTTT
CASRSVGDTDTDTQYF